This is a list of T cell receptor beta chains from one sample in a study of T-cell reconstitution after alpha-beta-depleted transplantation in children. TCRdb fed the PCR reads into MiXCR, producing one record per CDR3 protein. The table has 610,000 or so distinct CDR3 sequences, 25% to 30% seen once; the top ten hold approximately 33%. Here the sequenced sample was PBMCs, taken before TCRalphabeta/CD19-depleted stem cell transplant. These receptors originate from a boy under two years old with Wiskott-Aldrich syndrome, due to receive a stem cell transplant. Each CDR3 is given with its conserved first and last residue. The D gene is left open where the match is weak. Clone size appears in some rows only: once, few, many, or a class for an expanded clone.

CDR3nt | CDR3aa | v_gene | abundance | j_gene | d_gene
TGTGCCAGCAGAGGACAGATCTACAATGAGCAGTTCTTC | CASRGQIYNEQFF | TRBV28 | . | TRBJ2-1 | .
TGCAGCGTTGAGATGATAAGCTGGGAGTGGGAGACCCAGTACTTC | CSVEMISWEWETQYF | TRBV29-1 | few | TRBJ2-5 | .
TGCAGTGCTAGAGGCGACAGGGGGAATGGCTACACCTTC | CSARGDRGNGYTF | TRBV20-1 | few | TRBJ1-2 | TRBD1
TGTGCCACCAGTGATTGGACAGTGTGGCACTACGAGCAGTACTTC | CATSDWTVWHYEQYF | TRBV24-1 | . | TRBJ2-7 | .
TGTGCCAGCAGCTTAGGTTGGGGAGCGGGAACCCCAGATACGCAGTATTTT | CASSLGWGAGTPDTQYF | TRBV7-2 | . | TRBJ2-3 | TRBD2
TGTGCCAGCAGTTTAATTGGTGAAGGGCAAGAGACCCAGTACTTC | CASSLIGEGQETQYF | TRBV28 | few | TRBJ2-5 | .
TGTGCCAGCAGCCAAGCCATAGACGGGGAGACCCAGTACTTC | CASSQAIDGETQYF | TRBV4-2 | . | TRBJ2-5 | .
TGCAGTGCTAGACATAGGCAGGGCCAAGAGACCCAGTACTTC | CSARHRQGQETQYF | TRBV20-1 | . | TRBJ2-5 | .
TGTGCCAGCGGCCGACCCGGACAGTTTTATAATTCACCCCTCCACTTT | CASGRPGQFYNSPLHF | TRBV27 | . | TRBJ1-6 | .
TGTGCCACCCGATTGGTAGCGGACCAAGAGACCCAGTACTTC | CATRLVADQETQYF | TRBV10-3 | . | TRBJ2-5 | .
TGCAGTGCTAGAGGCAATGGGCAGGGGTCGGCAGTTGGGGCCAAAAACATTCAGTACTTC | CSARGNGQGSAVGAKNIQYF | TRBV20-1 | . | TRBJ2-4 | .
TGCGCCAGCAGCACGGGACTAGTATTACCCGGGGAGCTGTTTTTT | CASSTGLVLPGELFF | TRBV5-1 | . | TRBJ2-2 | TRBD2
TGTGCCAGCAGCCGTCCGGACAGGGGGCTAAGAGATACGCAGTATTTT | CASSRPDRGLRDTQYF | TRBV7-2 | . | TRBJ2-3 | TRBD1
TGTGCCAGCACCTCGAGGGGAAACTATGGCTACACCTTC | CASTSRGNYGYTF | TRBV7-9 | once | TRBJ1-2 | .
TGTGCCAGCAGCCAACACGGGGGCTACGAGCAGTACTTC | CASSQHGGYEQYF | TRBV3-1 | few | TRBJ2-7 | .
TGTGCCAGCAGGATAAGAGCCCTAACCGGGGAGCTGTTTTTT | CASRIRALTGELFF | TRBV2 | few | TRBJ2-2 | .
TGCAGTGCTAGTTCCGGGGGCGAAAAACTGTTTTTT | CSASSGGEKLFF | TRBV20-1 | few | TRBJ1-4 | .
TGTGCCAGCAGCCCAATCTACGAGTACAGGACGGAGCTGTTTTTT | CASSPIYEYRTELFF | TRBV3-1 | . | TRBJ2-2 | .
TGTGCCAGCAGTGAAAGGACAGCTAGCAATCAGCCCCAGCATTTT | CASSERTASNQPQHF | TRBV6-1 | few | TRBJ1-5 | .
TGTGCCAGCAGTTTTACGCCGGACTATGGCTACACCTTC | CASSFTPDYGYTF | TRBV12-3/TRBV12-4 | . | TRBJ1-2 | .
TGCGCCAGCAGCTTGGGAGGGACTAGCGGGCTTAGATACAATGAGCAGTTCTTC | CASSLGGTSGLRYNEQFF | TRBV5-1 | . | TRBJ2-1 | TRBD2
TGCGCCAGCAGCGGGAACGCGGGACGACCTGGGGCCAACGTCCTGACTTTC | CASSGNAGRPGANVLTF | TRBV5-1 | . | TRBJ2-6 | .
TGTGCCAGCAGCTTCGGTCGGAGACAGGGGGCCGCGAACACCGGGGAGCTGTTTTTT | CASSFGRRQGAANTGELFF | TRBV5-4 | few | TRBJ2-2 | TRBD1
TGTGCCAGCAGCCCAAACAGGGGAATGGGTGAAGCTTTCTTT | CASSPNRGMGEAFF | TRBV6-1 | . | TRBJ1-1 | TRBD1
TGTGCCAGCAGTCCTGGCGGGCTCAGGTCCTACAATGAGCAGTTCTTC | CASSPGGLRSYNEQFF | TRBV27 | . | TRBJ2-1 | .
TGCGCCAGCAGCTTCAGCCATTCCACAGATACGCAGTATTTT | CASSFSHSTDTQYF | TRBV5-1 | . | TRBJ2-3 | .
TGCGCCAGCAGCTATAAGGAGGGTGATACGCAGTATTTT | CASSYKEGDTQYF | TRBV5-1 | . | TRBJ2-3 | .
TGTGCCAGCAGCCCACAATTTGGGACAGGGGGCGAGCAGTACTTC | CASSPQFGTGGEQYF | TRBV7-8 | . | TRBJ2-7 | TRBD1
TGTGCCAGCAGCCGCCGGACTAGCCAAGATACGCAGTATTTT | CASSRRTSQDTQYF | TRBV14 | few | TRBJ2-3 | TRBD2
TGTGCCAGCAGCTTAGGGGCGGGAACTAATGAAAAACTGTTTTTT | CASSLGAGTNEKLFF | TRBV7-9 | few | TRBJ1-4 | .
TGCAGCGTCGCCCAGGGGGCAGTAGGAGAAAAACTGTTTTTT | CSVAQGAVGEKLFF | TRBV29-1 | . | TRBJ1-4 | TRBD1
TGTGCCAGCAGCTGGGGGAGATACACTGAAGCTTTCTTT | CASSWGRYTEAFF | TRBV7-3 | . | TRBJ1-1 | .
TGTGCCAGCAGCTGGAAAGCGGGAGCGGTCTACGAGCAGTACTTC | CASSWKAGAVYEQYF | TRBV12-3/TRBV12-4 | once | TRBJ2-7 | TRBD2
TGTGCCAGATTAATGACAGGGGGGGATCGTTCACCCCTCCACTTT | CARLMTGGDRSPLHF | TRBV14 | few | TRBJ1-6 | TRBD1
TGCGCCAGCAGCCAAGACCATTACCGGGAAGAGACCCAGTACTTC | CASSQDHYREETQYF | TRBV4-1 | . | TRBJ2-5 | .
TGCGCCAGCAAAACTAGCACTTCGTACAATGAGCAGTTCTTC | CASKTSTSYNEQFF | TRBV5-1 | few | TRBJ2-1 | .
TGTGCCAGCAGCCCCCGGACAGGGCTTGTTCCTCAGCCCCAGCATTTT | CASSPRTGLVPQPQHF | TRBV12-3/TRBV12-4 | . | TRBJ1-5 | TRBD1
TGTGCCAGCTCACCACCGCGGGGTTCCGGCTACACCTTC | CASSPPRGSGYTF | TRBV18 | . | TRBJ1-2 | .
TGTGCCAGCAGTCGGACTAGCGGGGGCACAGATACGCAGTATTTT | CASSRTSGGTDTQYF | TRBV12-3/TRBV12-4 | . | TRBJ2-3 | TRBD2
TGCGCCAGCAGCGACCCCACCTACGAGCAGTACTTC | CASSDPTYEQYF | TRBV5-1 | many | TRBJ2-7 | .
TGTGCCAGCAGCAGTCCCCCCCAGGGAAAAGCCAAAAACATTCAGTACTTC | CASSSPPQGKAKNIQYF | TRBV21-1 | . | TRBJ2-4 | .
TGTGCCAGCAGTTTAGTCACAGGGGGCAATGAGCAGTTCTTC | CASSLVTGGNEQFF | TRBV12-3/TRBV12-4 | few | TRBJ2-1 | TRBD1
TGTGCCACCAGCAGAAAACCGGGACAGGGGTATGGCTACACCTTC | CATSRKPGQGYGYTF | TRBV15 | few | TRBJ1-2 | TRBD1
TGTGCCAGCAGTTACGGGACAGGGGGCGCGGAGACCCAGTACTTC | CASSYGTGGAETQYF | TRBV12-3/TRBV12-4 | . | TRBJ2-5 | TRBD1
TGTGCCACCAGTGATGGCGGGAAGAGCTCCTACAATGAGCAGTTCTTC | CATSDGGKSSYNEQFF | TRBV24-1 | . | TRBJ2-1 | .
TGTGCCAGCAGTTACCAGGGGGCCGCCGGAAACACCATATATTTT | CASSYQGAAGNTIYF | TRBV6-5 | . | TRBJ1-3 | TRBD1
TGTGCCAGCAGGTTGGGGGACAGGGAAACAGATACGCAGTATTTT | CASRLGDRETDTQYF | TRBV7-2 | . | TRBJ2-3 | TRBD1
TGTGCCAGCAGTCTCGGACAAAGCGGGAAACACACCGGGGAGCTGTTTTTT | CASSLGQSGKHTGELFF | TRBV12-3/TRBV12-4 | . | TRBJ2-2 | TRBD2
TGTGCCATCGGACGGGACGGGGCCACAGATACGCAGTATTTT | CAIGRDGATDTQYF | TRBV10-3 | . | TRBJ2-3 | .
TGCGCCAGCAGCTTCCTAGCGGGAGGAAACACCGGGGAGCTGTTTTTT | CASSFLAGGNTGELFF | TRBV5-1 | few | TRBJ2-2 | TRBD2